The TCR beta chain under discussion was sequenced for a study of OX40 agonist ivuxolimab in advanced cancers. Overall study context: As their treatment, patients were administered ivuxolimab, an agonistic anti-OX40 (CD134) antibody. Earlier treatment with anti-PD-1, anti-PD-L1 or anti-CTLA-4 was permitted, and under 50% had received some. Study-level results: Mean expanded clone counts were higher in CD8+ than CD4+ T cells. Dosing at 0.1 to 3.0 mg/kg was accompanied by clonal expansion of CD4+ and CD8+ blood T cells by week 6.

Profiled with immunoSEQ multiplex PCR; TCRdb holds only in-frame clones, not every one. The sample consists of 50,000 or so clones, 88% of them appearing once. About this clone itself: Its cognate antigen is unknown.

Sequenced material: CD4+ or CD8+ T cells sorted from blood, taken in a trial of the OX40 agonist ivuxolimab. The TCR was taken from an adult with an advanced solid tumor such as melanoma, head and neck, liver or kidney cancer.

The CDR3 here is CASSPQAFF. In nucleotides, the CDR3 is TGTGCCAGCAGCCCCCAGGCTTTCTTT. This chain links TRBV7-9 with TRBJ1-1; no reliable D call. The ends were cut back, 5 bases at V and 11 bases at J, with 6 bases in the middle. Per germline, CDR1 SEHNR and CDR2 FQNEAQ (reference sequence). CDR3 length: 9 amino acids.